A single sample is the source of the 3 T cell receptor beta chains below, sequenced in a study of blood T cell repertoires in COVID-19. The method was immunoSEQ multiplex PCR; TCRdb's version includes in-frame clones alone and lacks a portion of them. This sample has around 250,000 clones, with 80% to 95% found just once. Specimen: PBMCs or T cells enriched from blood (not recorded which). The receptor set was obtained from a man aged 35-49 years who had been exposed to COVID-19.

The CDR3 region is CASSWRAIAGTYNEQFF. CDR3 nucleotide sequence: TGCGCCAGCAGCTGGAGGGCTATAGCCGGGACCTACAATGAGCAGTTCTTC. This chain links TRBV5-1 with TRBJ2-1; a weak D match, TRBD2 (6 bases). V lost 3 bases, J lost 2 bases, and 18 bases lay in between. The length of the CDR3 is 17 residues. Germline CDR1 SGHRS, CDR2 YFSETQ.

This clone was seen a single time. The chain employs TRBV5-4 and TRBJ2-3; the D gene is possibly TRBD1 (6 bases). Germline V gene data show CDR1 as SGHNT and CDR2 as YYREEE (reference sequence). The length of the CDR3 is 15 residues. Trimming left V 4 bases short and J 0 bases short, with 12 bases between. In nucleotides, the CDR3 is TGTGCCAGCAGCCCCACAGGGTTAAGCACAGATACGCAGTATTTT. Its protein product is CASSPTGLSTDTQYF.

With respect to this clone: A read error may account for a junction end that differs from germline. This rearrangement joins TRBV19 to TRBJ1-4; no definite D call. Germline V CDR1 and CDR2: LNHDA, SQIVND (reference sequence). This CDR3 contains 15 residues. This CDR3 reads CAGRALLSGNEKLFF. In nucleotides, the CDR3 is TGTGCCGGTAGAGCCTTGCTCTCCGGTAATGAAAAACTGTTTTTT. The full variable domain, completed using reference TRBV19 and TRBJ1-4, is DGGITQSPKYLFRKEGQNVTLSCEQNLNHDAMYWYRQDPGQGLRLIYYSQIVNDFQKGDIAEGYSVSREKKESFPLTVTSAQKNPTAFYLCAGRALLSGNEKLFFGSGTQLSVL.